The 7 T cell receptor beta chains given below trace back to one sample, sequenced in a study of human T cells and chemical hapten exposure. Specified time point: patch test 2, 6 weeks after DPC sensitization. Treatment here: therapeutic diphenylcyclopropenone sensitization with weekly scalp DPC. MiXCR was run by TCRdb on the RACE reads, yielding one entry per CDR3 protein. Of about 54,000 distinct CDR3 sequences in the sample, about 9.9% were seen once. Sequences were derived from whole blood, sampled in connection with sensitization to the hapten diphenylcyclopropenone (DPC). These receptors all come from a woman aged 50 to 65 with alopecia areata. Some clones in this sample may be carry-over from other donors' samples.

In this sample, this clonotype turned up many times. CDR3 loop: CSARMPPGPWESNEKLFF. Written as DNA, the CDR3 is TGCAGTGCTAGAATGCCTCCCGGACCTTGGGAATCTAATGAAAAACTGTTTTTT. V usage is TRBV20-1 and J usage is TRBJ1-4; D unresolved. The CDR3 extends over 18 amino acids. Germline values: CDR1 DFQATT, CDR2 SNEGSKA (reference sequence). V was pared by 2 bases and J by 3 bases, with 22 bases between.

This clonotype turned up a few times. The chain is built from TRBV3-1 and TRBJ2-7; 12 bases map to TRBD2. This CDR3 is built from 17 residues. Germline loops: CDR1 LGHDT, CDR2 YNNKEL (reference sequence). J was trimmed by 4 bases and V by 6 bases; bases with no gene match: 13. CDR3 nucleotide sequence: TGTGCCAGCAGTCAACGACTAGCGGGAGTAGGTGGGTACGAGCAGTACTTC. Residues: CASSQRLAGVGGYEQYF.

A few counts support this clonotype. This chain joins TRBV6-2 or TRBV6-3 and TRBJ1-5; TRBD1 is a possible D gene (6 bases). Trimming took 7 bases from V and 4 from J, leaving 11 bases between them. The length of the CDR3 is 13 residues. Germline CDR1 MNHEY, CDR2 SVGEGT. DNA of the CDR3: TGTGCCAGCACCCAGACAGGAAATCAGCCCCAGCATTTT. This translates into CASTQTGNQPQHF.

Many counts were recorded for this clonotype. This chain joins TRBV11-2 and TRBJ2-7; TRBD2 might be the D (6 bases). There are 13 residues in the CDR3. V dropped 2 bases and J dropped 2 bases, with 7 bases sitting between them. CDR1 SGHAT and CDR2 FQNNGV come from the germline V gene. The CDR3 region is CASSLRTTYEQYF. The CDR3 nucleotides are TGTGCCAGCAGCTTAAGGACTACCTACGAGCAGTACTTC.

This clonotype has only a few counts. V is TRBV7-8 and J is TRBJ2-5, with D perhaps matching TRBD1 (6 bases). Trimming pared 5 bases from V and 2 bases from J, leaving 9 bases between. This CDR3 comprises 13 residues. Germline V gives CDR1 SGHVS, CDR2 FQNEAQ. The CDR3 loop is CASSMDRQETQYF. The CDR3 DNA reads TGTGCCAGCAGCATGGACAGACAAGAGACCCAGTACTTC.

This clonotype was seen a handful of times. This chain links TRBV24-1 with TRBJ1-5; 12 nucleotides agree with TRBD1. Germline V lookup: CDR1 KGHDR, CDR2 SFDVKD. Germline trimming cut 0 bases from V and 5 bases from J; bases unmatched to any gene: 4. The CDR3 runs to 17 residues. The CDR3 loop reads CATSDLSGTGGHQPQHF. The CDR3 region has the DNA TGTGCCACCAGTGATTTGTCCGGGACAGGGGGCCATCAGCCCCAGCATTTT.

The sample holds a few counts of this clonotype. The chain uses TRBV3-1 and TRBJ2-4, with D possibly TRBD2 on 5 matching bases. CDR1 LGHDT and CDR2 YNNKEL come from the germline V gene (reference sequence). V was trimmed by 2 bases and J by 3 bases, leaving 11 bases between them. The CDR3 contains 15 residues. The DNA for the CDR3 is TGTGCCAGCAGCCAATTTGGTCGGGACAAAAACATTCAGTACTTC. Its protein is CASSQFGRDKNIQYF. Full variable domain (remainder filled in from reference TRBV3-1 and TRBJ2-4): DTAVSQTPKYLVTQMGNDKSIKCEQNLGHDTMYWYKQDSKKFLKIMFSYNNKELIINETVPNRFSPKSPDKAHLNLHINSLELGDSAVYFCASSQFGRDKNIQYFGAGTRLSVL.